This entry is about one T cell receptor (beta chain). This entry is derived from a study of T-cell reconstitution after alpha-beta-depleted transplantation in children. Between the trimmed V and J ends, which lost 4 bases and 1 base, there was a span of 7 bases. Germline CDR1 is LNHNV and CDR2 is YYDKDF (reference sequence). The CDR3 runs to 13 residues. Molecular barcoding with unique molecular identifiers was used for the TCRbeta library. Via MiXCR, TCRdb re-called the PCR reads, giving one row per CDR3 protein. The table shows some 500,000 distinct CDR3 sequences, with approximately 29% occurring only once.

The source is a human donor who donated a stem cell graft to a child with aplastic anemia. This chain joins TRBV15 and TRBJ1-1; D unresolved. Sequenced material: PBMCs from the stem cell graft donor, taken from the stem cell graft. The CDR3 sequence is CATSTTANTEAFF. The CDR3, as DNA: TGTGCCACCAGCACTACAGCGAACACTGAAGCTTTCTTT.